A single sample is the source of the 31 T cell receptor beta chains below, sequenced in a study of identical twins. TCRdb recomputed calls from the 5' RACE reads with MiXCR, one row per CDR3 protein. Seen here are 420,000 or so distinct CDR3 sequences, approximately 17% observed once, and the top ten hold roughly 12%. Source material: naive T cells sorted from blood. These receptors all stem from a man aged 45-60 years in good health.

This clonotype was observed at least ten times. The chain uses TRBV7-6 and TRBJ2-5, with D unresolved. V was pared by 6 bases and J by 5 bases, with 13 bases between. The CDR3 length is 13 residues. Germline V CDR1 and CDR2: SGHVS, FNYEAQ. The CDR3 region is CASSLDRGETQYF. In DNA form, the CDR3 reads TGTGCCAGCAGTTTGGACCGTGGCGAGACCCAGTACTTC.

This clonotype was counted between two and nine times. The chain links TRBV28 to TRBJ1-1; D is unresolved. The germline V gene encodes CDR1 MDHEN and CDR2 SYDVKM. This CDR3 is 13 amino acids long. Trimming shortened V by 5 bases and J by 3 bases, and 10 bases separated the two germline ends. The CDR3 is CASSMVAHTEAFF. The CDR3 DNA reads TGTGCCAGCAGTATGGTAGCGCACACTGAAGCTTTCTTT.

J is TRBJ2-1 and V is TRBV18, with 9 bases that match TRBD2. V trimming: 5 bases; J trimming: 10 bases; junction bases outside the gene matches: 9. The germline V gene encodes CDR1 KGHSH and CDR2 LQKENI. CDR3 size: 14 residues. The CDR3: CASSVGRGGPEQFF. Here the CDR3 DNA reads TGTGCCAGCTCAGTCGGGCGGGGGGGCCCGGAGCAGTTCTTC.

This clonotype was seen many times. In nucleotides, the CDR3 is TGTGCCAGCAGGACAGGAGACTCCTACAATGAGCAGTTCTTC. It encodes CASRTGDSYNEQFF. V gene TRBV12-3 or TRBV12-4 combines with J gene TRBJ2-1; weak D call: TRBD1 (6 bases). Trimming stripped 6 bases from V and 0 bases from J, with 9 bases between. This CDR3 is built from 14 residues.

The V call is TRBV4-2, the J call TRBJ2-3; TRBD2 agrees at 7 bases. With 2 bases clipped from V and 0 bases from J, the junction kept 8 bases outside the gene matches. This CDR3 region has 17 residues. CDR1 LGHNA and CDR2 YNFKEQ come from the germline V gene. The CDR3 DNA is TGTGCCAGCAGCCAACAGGCTAGCGGCACAAGCACAGATACGCAGTATTTT. Protein product: CASSQQASGTSTDTQYF.

V is TRBV7-9 and J is TRBJ1-4, with D possibly TRBD1 on 6 matching bases. The CDR3 spans 16 residues. Germline CDR1 and CDR2: SEHNR and FQNEAQ (reference sequence). V dropped 4 bases and J dropped 4 bases, with 16 bases sitting between them. The CDR3 DNA sequence: TGTGCCAGCAGCTCGCCCTCGAGGGGGATTAATGAAAAACTGTTTTTT. Its protein is CASSSPSRGINEKLFF.

The chain carries TRBV20-1 and TRBJ2-7, with D perhaps matching TRBD1 (5 bases). Trimming pared 3 bases from V and 3 bases from J, leaving 18 bases between. Germline-derived CDR1 and CDR2 are DFQATT and SNEGSKA (reference sequence). The CDR3 has 15 residues. CDR3 DNA: TGCAGTGCTAGGGCTCCTGGGGCAGGAAGCTACGAGCAGTACTTC. It is translated as CSARAPGAGSYEQYF.

In its sample, this clonotype was seen a few times. The chain is built from TRBV6-2 or TRBV6-3 and TRBJ2-3, with 10 bases that match TRBD2. The CDR3 spans 14 residues. Germline V gene data show CDR1 as MNHEY and CDR2 as SVGEGT. The J segment lost 2 bases and the V segment lost 11 bases, leaving 7 bases of the junction unmatched. The chain's CDR3 is CAAGLAGVTDTQYF. The CDR3 DNA sequence: TGTGCCGCGGGGCTAGCGGGAGTCACAGATACGCAGTATTTT.

The chain couples TRBV25-1 to TRBJ2-1, with 10 bases matching TRBD1. Trimming removed 4 bases from V and 4 bases from J; junction bases left unmatched: 4. This CDR3 is 15 amino acids long. Germline CDR1 is MGHDK and CDR2 is SYGVNS. The CDR3 loop is CASSAGTGVYNEQFF. The CDR3 bases are TGTGCCAGCAGTGCCGGGACAGGGGTTTACAATGAGCAGTTCTTC.

This clonotype was detected many times. The gene calls are TRBV6-2 or TRBV6-3 and TRBJ1-1; TRBD1 matches 7 bases. The CDR3 consists of 13 residues. Trimming at V came to 5 bases and at J to 7 bases, leaving 7 bases not matched to a gene. From germline, CDR1 is MNHEY and CDR2 SVGEGT. The CDR3 DNA reads as TGTGCCAGCAGTGTTCGGCAGGGGGATGAAGCTTTCTTT. It is translated as CASSVRQGDEAFF.

Only a few counts were recorded for this clonotype. The rearrangement uses TRBV12-3 or TRBV12-4 and TRBJ2-1; 8 bases align to TRBD1. The junction had 4 bases not matched to a gene; V was cut back by 4 bases and J by 2 bases. The CDR3 consists of 15 residues. CDR3 DNA: TGTGCCAGCAGTTGGAGACAGGGGACCTACAATGAGCAGTTCTTC. Amino acid sequence: CASSWRQGTYNEQFF.

This clonotype has more than one count but fewer than ten. The V call is TRBV4-3, the J call TRBJ1-2; D is uncertain. Germline lookup yields CDR1 LGHNA and CDR2 YSLEER. The V gene lost 1 base and the J gene lost 4 bases, with 19 bases spanning the gap. CDR3 length: 17 amino acids. The CDR3 protein is CASSQVWPSDPLYGYTF. The CDR3, as DNA: TGCGCCAGCAGCCAAGTTTGGCCTAGTGACCCGCTCTATGGCTACACCTTC.

The CDR3 spells CASKSDRGETQYF. The DNA for the CDR3 is TGTGCCAGCAAATCGGACAGGGGGGAGACCCAGTACTTC. The genes are TRBV6-1 and TRBJ2-5; 10 positions agree with TRBD1. Germline CDR1 is MNHNS and CDR2 is SASEGT. This CDR3 spans 13 amino acids. With V trimmed by 7 bases and J by 5 bases, 4 bases remained unmatched.

This clonotype was counted a few times. This rearrangement joins TRBV6-2 or TRBV6-3 to TRBJ1-1, with D unclear. The germline V gene has CDR1 MNHEY and CDR2 SVGEGT. The CDR3 length is 14 residues. V was clipped by 0 bases and J by 4 bases, with 9 bases between them. The CDR3 is CASSYSGGTTEAFF. CDR3 nucleotides: TGTGCCAGCAGTTACTCTGGCGGAACCACTGAAGCTTTCTTT.

This clonotype appeared many times. This chain joins TRBV9 and TRBJ1-5; D is possibly TRBD1 (6 bases). The ends were cut back, 3 bases at V and 2 bases at J, with 9 bases in the middle. From germline, CDR1 is SGDLS and CDR2 YYNGEE. This CDR3 is 14 amino acids long. CDR3 sequence (DNA): TGTGCCAGCAGCGCGGGGGCTGGCAATCAGCCCCAGCATTTT. Translation: CASSAGAGNQPQHF.

The chain combines TRBV6-2 or TRBV6-3 with TRBJ2-7, with TRBD2 matching 7 bases. The V and J ends lost 0 bases and 1 base, in that order; junction bases with no gene match: 9. This CDR3 comprises 17 residues. The germline CDR1 and CDR2 sequences are MNHEY and SVGEGT. Here the CDR3 DNA reads TGTGCCAGCAGTTACTCGCTAGCGGTTCGGAGTTCCTACGAGCAGTACTTC. It is translated as CASSYSLAVRSSYEQYF.

V usage is TRBV6-2 or TRBV6-3 and J usage is TRBJ1-3; D uncertain. The CDR3 covers 12 residues. CDR1 and CDR2 (germline): MNHEY, SVGEGT. The V and J ends lost 2 bases and 7 bases respectively, with 6 bases between them. CDR3 region: CASSYVGNTIYF. DNA of the CDR3: TGTGCCAGCAGTTACGTCGGTAACACCATATATTTT.

The V call is TRBV27, the J call TRBJ1-4; D is perhaps TRBD1 (6 bases). This CDR3 contains 14 residues. V was clipped by 6 bases and J by 2 bases, with 10 bases between them. Germline CDR1 is MNHEY and CDR2 is SMNVEV (reference sequence). CDR3 sequence: CASRGAGTNEKLFF. DNA of the CDR3: TGTGCCAGCAGGGGGGCAGGCACTAATGAAAAACTGTTTTTT.

This clonotype was counted between two and nine times. This chain links TRBV7-9 with TRBJ2-2, with D hard to call. The CDR3 extends over 12 amino acids. Trimming cost V 6 bases and J 2 bases, with 4 bases left between them. Germline-derived CDR1 and CDR2 are SEHNR and FQNEAQ (reference sequence). CDR3 sequence reads: CASRLNTGELFF. In nucleotides, the CDR3 is TGTGCCAGCAGACTCAACACCGGGGAGCTGTTTTTT.

The chain has TRBV5-1 and TRBJ2-3; D might be TRBD1 or TRBD2, each matching 5 bases. Germline V gene data show CDR1 as SGHRS and CDR2 as YFSETQ. Between the trimmed V and J ends, which lost 1 base and 2 bases, there was a span of 11 bases. The CDR3 covers 15 residues. CDR3 nucleotides: TGCGCCAGCAGCTTGTGGGACCGGATCACAGATACGCAGTATTTT. It is translated as CASSLWDRITDTQYF.

This clonotype was found a few times. The V call is TRBV27, the J call TRBJ2-7; D is possibly TRBD1 (6 bases). The V gene's germline CDR1 is MNHEY and CDR2 SMNVEV (reference sequence). The CDR3 has 15 amino acids. V was trimmed by 2 bases and J by 3 bases, leaving 14 bases between them. The CDR3 here is CASSLSDRTNYEQYF. The CDR3, as DNA: TGTGCCAGCAGTTTAAGTGACAGGACCAACTACGAGCAGTACTTC.

This clonotype was recorded many times. The V gene is TRBV7-2, the J gene TRBJ2-5; the match to TRBD2 covers 10 bases. J gave up 1 base and V 0 bases, and 5 bases lay outside the gene matches. The CDR3 is 17 residues long. Germline CDR1 reads SGHTA; CDR2 reads FQGNSA. The CDR3 region has the DNA TGTGCCAGCAGCTTAGCGGGGAGCGGGAGGGCCCAAGAGACCCAGTACTTC. Translation gives CASSLAGSGRAQETQYF.

This clonotype has more than one count but fewer than ten. The V and J genes are TRBV18 and TRBJ2-1; 10 bases line up with TRBD1. Trimming removed 0 bases from V and 10 bases from J; junction bases left unmatched: 3. This CDR3 is 14 amino acids long. CDR1 is KGHSH and CDR2 is LQKENI in the germline V gene. CDR3 DNA: TGTGCCAGCTCACCACCGAGGGACAGGGGCGAGCAGTTCTTC. Translation: CASSPPRDRGEQFF.

This clonotype showed up many times. V usage is TRBV5-1 and J usage is TRBJ1-3; D is ambiguous. Germline V gene data show CDR1 as SGHRS and CDR2 as YFSETQ. The CDR3 covers 15 residues. Trimming shortened V by 0 bases and J by 0 bases, and 7 bases separated the two germline ends. The CDR3 bases are TGCGCCAGCAGCTTGGCCGGAAACTCTGGAAACACCATATATTTT. Translation: CASSLAGNSGNTIYF.

The rearrangement joins TRBV7-9 to TRBJ2-7, with D unclear. V was clipped by 2 bases and J by 9 bases, with 14 bases between them. The CDR3 has 13 amino acids. Germline CDR1 and CDR2: SEHNR and FQNEAQ (reference sequence). In DNA, the CDR3 is TGTGCCAGCAGCTTACAGCCAGTATATGGGCAGTACTTC. This gives the protein CASSLQPVYGQYF.

The sample holds many counts of this clonotype. The chain employs TRBV6-5 and TRBJ1-5; no reliable D call. Germline CDR1 is MNHEY and CDR2 is SVGAGI. V lost 2 bases and J lost 3, with 11 bases in between. This CDR3 spans 15 amino acids. CDR3 residues: CASSYGWSNNQPQHF. The CDR3 bases are TGTGCCAGCAGTTACGGGTGGTCCAACAATCAGCCCCAGCATTTT.

This clonotype was detected many times. The CDR3, as DNA: TGTGCCAGCAGCTTCGGGACGGCCAGCAATCAGCCCCAGCATTTT. Translating it yields CASSFGTASNQPQHF. The genes are TRBV5-5 and TRBJ1-5; D might be TRBD1 (5 bases). V lost 2 bases and J lost 1, with 10 bases in between. The CDR3 extends over 15 amino acids. Per germline, CDR1 SGHKS and CDR2 YYEKEE (reference sequence).

This clonotype showed up just a few times. The genes are TRBV20-1 and TRBJ2-1, with unresolved D. V was trimmed by 8 bases and J by 0 bases, leaving 8 bases between them. The germline V gene has CDR1 DFQATT and CDR2 SNEGSKA (reference sequence). The CDR3 totals 12 residues. Written as DNA, the CDR3 is TGCAGTTCAGAGCACTCCTACAATGAGCAGTTCTTC. It specifies CSSEHSYNEQFF.

This clonotype was seen more than once but under ten times. The J gene is TRBJ2-7, the V gene TRBV29-1; TRBD1 might be the D (6 bases). Trimming left V 7 bases short and J 1 base short, with 14 bases between. In germline, CDR1 is SQVTM, CDR2 ANQGSEA. This CDR3 has 13 residues. The CDR3 protein is CSASTGLSYEQYF. In nucleotides, the CDR3 is TGCAGCGCTTCGACAGGTTTGTCCTACGAGCAGTACTTC.

The genes are TRBV11-2 and TRBJ2-7; TRBD1 or TRBD2 may be the D gene (5 bases each). Deletions cut 6 bases from V and 6 bases from J, with 21 bases between. CDR3 length equals 15 residues. The germline V gene has CDR1 SGHAT and CDR2 FQNNGV. CDR3 sequence: CASRRPGSTRAEQYF. CDR3 bases: TGTGCCAGCAGACGCCCAGGGAGTACACGGGCCGAGCAGTACTTC.

At least ten counts were recorded for this clonotype. The rearrangement links TRBV2 to TRBJ2-5; no definite D call. Trimming stripped 2 bases from V and 5 bases from J, with 3 bases between. Germline values: CDR1 SNHLY, CDR2 FYNNEI. This CDR3 is 11 amino acids long. The CDR3 sequence is CASSEMETQYF. In nucleotides, the CDR3 is TGTGCCAGCAGTGAAATGGAGACCCAGTACTTC.